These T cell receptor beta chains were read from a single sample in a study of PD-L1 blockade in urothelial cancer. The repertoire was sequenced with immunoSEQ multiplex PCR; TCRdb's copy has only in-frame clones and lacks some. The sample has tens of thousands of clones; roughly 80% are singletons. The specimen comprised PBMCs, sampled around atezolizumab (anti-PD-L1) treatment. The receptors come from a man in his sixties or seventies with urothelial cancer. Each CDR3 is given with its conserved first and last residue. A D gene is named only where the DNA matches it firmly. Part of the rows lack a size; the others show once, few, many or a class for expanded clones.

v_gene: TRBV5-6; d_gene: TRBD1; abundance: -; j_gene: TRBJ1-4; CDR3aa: CASSCWDRGMSEKLFF; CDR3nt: TGTGCCAGCAGCTGCTGGGACAGGGGGATGAGTGAAAAACTGTTTTTT
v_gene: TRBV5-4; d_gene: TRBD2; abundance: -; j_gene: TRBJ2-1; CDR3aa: CASSLRSGGSYNEQFF; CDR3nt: TGTGCCAGCAGCTTGCGAAGCGGGGGAAGTTACAATGAGCAGTTCTTC
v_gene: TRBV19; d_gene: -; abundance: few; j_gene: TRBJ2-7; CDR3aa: CASSIGRGQIYEQYF; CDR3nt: TGTGCCAGTAGTATCGGGCGGGGGCAGATCTACGAGCAGTACTTC
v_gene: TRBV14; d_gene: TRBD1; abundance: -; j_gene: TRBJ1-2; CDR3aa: CASSQFRGDYGYTF; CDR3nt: TGTGCCAGCAGCCAATTCAGGGGGGATTATGGCTACACCTTC
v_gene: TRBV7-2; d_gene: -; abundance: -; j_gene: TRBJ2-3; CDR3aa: CASSLSENTQYF; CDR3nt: TGTGCCAGCAGCTTATCGGAGAATACGCAGTATTTT
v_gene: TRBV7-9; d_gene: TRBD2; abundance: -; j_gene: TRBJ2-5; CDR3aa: CASSSMGLPGETQYF; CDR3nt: TGTGCCAGCAGCTCAATGGGACTACCGGGGGAGACCCAGTACTTC
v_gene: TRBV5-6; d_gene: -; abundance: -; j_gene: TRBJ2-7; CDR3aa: CASSLNGQPKGYEQYF; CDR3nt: TGTGCCAGCAGCTTGAACGGACAGCCTAAAGGGTACGAGCAGTACTTC
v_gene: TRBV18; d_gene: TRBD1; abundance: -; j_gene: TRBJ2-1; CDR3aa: CASSKEAGTGDCEQFF; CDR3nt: TGTGCCAGCTCAAAAGAAGCCGGGACAGGGGATTGTGAGCAGTTCTTC
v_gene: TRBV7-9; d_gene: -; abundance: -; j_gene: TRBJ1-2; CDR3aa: CASSPHTGYGYTF; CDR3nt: TGTGCCAGCAGTCCACATACCGGGTATGGCTACACCTTC
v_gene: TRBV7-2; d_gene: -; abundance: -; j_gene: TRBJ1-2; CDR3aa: CASSLRAGPTIAGYTF; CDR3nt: TGTGCCAGCAGCCTGCGGGCAGGTCCCACTATTGCTGGCTACACCTTC
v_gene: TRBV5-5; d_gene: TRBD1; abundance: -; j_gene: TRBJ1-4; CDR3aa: CASSWTGTGGEKLFF; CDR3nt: TGTGCCAGCAGCTGGACCGGGACAGGGGGTGAAAAACTGTTTTTT
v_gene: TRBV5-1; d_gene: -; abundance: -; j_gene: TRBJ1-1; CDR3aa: CASSRGGTSEAFF; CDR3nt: TGCGCCAGCAGCCGGGGGGGTACATCTGAAGCTTTCTTT
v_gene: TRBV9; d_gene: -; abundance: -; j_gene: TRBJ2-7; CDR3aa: CASSVDQGHWDEQYF; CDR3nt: TGTGCCAGCAGCGTAGACCAGGGACACTGGGACGAGCAGTACTTC
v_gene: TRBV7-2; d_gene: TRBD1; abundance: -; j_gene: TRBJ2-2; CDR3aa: CASRTGTVGELFF; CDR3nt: TGTGCCAGCAGAACCGGGACAGTCGGGGAGCTGTTTTTT
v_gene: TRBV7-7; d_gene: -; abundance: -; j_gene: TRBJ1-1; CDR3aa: CASSPRTDTEAFF; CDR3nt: TGTGCCAGCAGCCCTAGGACAGATACTGAAGCTTTCTTT
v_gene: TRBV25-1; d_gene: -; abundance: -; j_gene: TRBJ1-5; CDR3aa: CASSGGLNSNQPQHF; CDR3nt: TGTGCCAGCAGTGGAGGCCTTAATAGCAATCAGCCCCAGCATTTT
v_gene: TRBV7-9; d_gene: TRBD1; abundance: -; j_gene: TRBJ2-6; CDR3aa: CASSQPQDRAGAGANVLTF; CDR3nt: TGTGCCAGCAGCCAGCCCCAGGACAGGGCTGGGGCTGGGGCCAACGTCCTGACTTTC
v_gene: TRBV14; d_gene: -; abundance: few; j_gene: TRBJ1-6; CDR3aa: CASSQRREGFPLHF; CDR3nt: TGTGCCAGCAGCCAGAGGCGTGAGGGATTTCCCCTCCACTTT
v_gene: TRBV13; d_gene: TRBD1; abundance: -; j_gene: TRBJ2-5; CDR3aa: CASSLTGVGVETQYF; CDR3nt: TGTGCCAGCAGCCTGACAGGGGTTGGAGTAGAGACCCAGTACTTC
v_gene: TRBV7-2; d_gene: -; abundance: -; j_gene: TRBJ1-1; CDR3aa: CASSLVQNTEAFF; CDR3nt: TGTGCCAGCAGCTTAGTCCAGAACACTGAAGCTTTCTTT
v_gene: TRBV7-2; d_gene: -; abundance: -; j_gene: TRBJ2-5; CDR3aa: CASSLAGGETQYF; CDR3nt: TGTGCCAGCAGCTTAGCAGGGGGAGAGACCCAGTACTTC
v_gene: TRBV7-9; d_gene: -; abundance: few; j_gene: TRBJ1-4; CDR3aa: CASSFQGTNEKLFF; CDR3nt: TGTGCCAGCAGCTTCCAGGGGACTAATGAAAAACTGTTTTTT
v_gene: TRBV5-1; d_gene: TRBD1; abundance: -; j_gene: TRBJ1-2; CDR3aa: CASSLASGQGFYGYTF; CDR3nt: TGCGCCAGCAGCTTGGCCTCCGGACAGGGTTTCTATGGCTACACCTTC
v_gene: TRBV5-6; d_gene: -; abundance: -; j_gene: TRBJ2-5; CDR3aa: CASSLRGFVGETQYF; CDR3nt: TGTGCCAGCAGCTTGAGGGGGTTTGTGGGAGAGACCCAGTACTTC
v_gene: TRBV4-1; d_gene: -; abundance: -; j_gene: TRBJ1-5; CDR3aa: CASSQPETGNSNQPQHF; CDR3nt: TGCGCCAGCAGCCAGCCAGAGACAGGTAATAGCAATCAGCCCCAGCATTTT
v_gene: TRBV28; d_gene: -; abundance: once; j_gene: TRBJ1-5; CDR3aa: CASTIRGQPQHF; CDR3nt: TGTGCCAGCACCATACGGGGTCAGCCCCAGCATTTT
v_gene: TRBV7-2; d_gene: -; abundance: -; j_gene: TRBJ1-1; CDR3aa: CASSTKRGLNTEAFF; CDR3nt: TGTGCCAGCAGCACAAAAAGGGGGTTGAACACTGAAGCTTTCTTT
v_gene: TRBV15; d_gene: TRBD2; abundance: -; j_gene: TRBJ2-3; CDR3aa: CATSLRLAGLADTQYF; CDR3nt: TGTGCCACCAGCCTCCGACTAGCGGGGCTCGCAGATACGCAGTATTTT
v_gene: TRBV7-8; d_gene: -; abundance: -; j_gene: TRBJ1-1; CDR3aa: CASSLGGGMNTEAFF; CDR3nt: TGTGCCAGCAGCTTAGGTGGAGGGATGAACACTGAAGCTTTCTTT
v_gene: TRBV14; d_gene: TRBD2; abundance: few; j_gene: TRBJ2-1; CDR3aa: CASSHRAGSGNRYNEQFF; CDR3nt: TGTGCCAGCAGCCACAGAGCGGGATCCGGGAATCGGTACAATGAGCAGTTCTTC
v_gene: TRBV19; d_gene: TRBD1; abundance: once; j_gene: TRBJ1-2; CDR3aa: CASSIGQANYGYTF; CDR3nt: TGTGCCAGTAGTATCGGACAGGCTAACTATGGCTACACCTTC
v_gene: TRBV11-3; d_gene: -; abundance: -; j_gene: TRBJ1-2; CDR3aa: CASSQPGGRSHGYTF; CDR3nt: TGTGCCAGCTCTCAGCCGGGGGGCAGGTCGCATGGCTACACCTTC
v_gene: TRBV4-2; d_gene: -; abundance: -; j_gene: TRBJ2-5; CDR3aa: CASSQEKQVAQYF; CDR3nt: TGTGCCAGCAGCCAAGAGAAACAGGTGGCCCAGTACTTC
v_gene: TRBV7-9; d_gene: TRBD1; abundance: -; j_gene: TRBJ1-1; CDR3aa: CASSPGTGPEAFF; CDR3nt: TGTGCCAGCAGCCCGGGGACAGGGCCTGAAGCTTTCTTT
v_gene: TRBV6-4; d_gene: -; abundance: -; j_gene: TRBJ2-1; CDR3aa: CASSVGLYNEQFF; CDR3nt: TGTGCCAGCAGTGTGGGCCTCTACAATGAGCAGTTCTTC
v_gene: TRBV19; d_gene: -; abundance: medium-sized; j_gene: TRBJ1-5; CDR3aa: CASREGVSQPQHF; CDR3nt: TGTGCCAGTAGGGAAGGGGTGAGTCAGCCCCAGCATTTT
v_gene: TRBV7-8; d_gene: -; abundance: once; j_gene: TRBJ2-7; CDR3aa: CASSLHQGYEQYF; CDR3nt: TGTGCCAGCAGCCTCCACCAGGGGTACGAGCAGTACTTC
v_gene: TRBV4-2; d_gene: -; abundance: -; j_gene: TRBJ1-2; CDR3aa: CASSHVAGDFYGYTF; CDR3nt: TGTGCCAGCAGCCATGTCGCGGGGGACTTCTATGGCTACACCTTC
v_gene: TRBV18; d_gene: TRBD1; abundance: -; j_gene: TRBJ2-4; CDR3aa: CASAGDRNNIQYF; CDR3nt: TGTGCCAGCGCAGGGGACAGGAACAACATTCAGTACTTC
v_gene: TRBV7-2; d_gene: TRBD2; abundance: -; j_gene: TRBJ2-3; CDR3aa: CASSSQPLRGSTDTQYF; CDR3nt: TGTGCCAGCAGCTCTCAACCCCTGCGGGGGAGCACAGATACGCAGTATTTT
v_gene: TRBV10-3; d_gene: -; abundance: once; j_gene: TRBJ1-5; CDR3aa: CAISERGQQSNQPQHF; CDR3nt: TGTGCCATCAGTGAGAGGGGTCAACAAAGCAATCAGCCCCAGCATTTT
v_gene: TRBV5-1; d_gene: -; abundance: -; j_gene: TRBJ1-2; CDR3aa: CASSSQDSPYTF; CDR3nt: TGCGCCAGCAGCTCCCAGGACAGTCCATACACCTTC